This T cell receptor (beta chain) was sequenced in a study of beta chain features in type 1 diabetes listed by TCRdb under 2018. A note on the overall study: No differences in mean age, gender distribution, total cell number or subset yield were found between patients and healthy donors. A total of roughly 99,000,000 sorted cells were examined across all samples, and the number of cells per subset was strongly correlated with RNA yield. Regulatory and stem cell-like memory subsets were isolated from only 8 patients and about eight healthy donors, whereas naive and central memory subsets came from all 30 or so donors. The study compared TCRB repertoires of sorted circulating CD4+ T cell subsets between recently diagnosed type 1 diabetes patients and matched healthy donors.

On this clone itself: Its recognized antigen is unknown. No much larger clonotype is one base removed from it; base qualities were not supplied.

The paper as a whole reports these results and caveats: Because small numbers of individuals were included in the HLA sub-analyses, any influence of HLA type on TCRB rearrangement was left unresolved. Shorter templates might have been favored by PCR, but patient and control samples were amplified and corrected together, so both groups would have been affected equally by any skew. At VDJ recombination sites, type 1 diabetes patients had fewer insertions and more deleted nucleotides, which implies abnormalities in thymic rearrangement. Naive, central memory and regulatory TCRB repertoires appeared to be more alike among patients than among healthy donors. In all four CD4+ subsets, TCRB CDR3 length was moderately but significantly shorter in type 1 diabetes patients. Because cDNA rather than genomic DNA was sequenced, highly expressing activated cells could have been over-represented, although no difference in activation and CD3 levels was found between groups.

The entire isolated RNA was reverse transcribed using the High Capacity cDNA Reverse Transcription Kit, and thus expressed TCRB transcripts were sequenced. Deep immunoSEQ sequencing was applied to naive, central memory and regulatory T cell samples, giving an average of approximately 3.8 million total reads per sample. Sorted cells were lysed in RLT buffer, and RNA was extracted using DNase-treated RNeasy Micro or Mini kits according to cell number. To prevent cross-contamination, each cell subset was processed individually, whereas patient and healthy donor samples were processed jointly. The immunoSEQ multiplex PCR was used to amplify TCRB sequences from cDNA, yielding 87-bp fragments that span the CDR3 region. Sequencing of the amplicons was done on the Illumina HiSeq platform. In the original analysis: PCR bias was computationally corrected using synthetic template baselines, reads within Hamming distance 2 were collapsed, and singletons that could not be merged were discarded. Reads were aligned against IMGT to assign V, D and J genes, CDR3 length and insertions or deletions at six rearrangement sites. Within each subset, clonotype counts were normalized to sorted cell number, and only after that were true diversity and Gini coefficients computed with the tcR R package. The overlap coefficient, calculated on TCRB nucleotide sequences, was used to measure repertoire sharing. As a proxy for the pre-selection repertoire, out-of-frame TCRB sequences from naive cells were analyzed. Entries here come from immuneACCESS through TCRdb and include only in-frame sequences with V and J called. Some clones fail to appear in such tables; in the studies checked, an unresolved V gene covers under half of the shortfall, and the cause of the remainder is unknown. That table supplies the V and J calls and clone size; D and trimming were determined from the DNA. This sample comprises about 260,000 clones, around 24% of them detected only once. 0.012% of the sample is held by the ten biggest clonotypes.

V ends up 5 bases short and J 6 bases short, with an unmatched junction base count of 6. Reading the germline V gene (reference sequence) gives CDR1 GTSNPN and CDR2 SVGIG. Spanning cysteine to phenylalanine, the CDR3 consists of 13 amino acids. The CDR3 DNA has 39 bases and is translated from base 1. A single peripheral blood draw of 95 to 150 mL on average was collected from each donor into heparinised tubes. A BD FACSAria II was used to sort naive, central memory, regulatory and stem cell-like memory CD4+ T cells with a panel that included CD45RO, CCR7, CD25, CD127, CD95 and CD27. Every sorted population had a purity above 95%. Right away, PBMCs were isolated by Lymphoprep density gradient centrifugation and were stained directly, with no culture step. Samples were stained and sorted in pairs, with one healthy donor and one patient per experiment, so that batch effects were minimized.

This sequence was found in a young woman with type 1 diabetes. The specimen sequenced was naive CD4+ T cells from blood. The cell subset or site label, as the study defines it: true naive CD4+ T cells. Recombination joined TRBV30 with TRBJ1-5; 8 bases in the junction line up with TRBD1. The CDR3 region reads CAWGTGGFQPQHF. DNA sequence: TGTGCCTGGGGGACAGGAGGGTTTCAGCCCCAGCATTTT.